These 3 T cell receptor beta chains came from one sample sequenced in a study of glioma-infiltrating T cells after dendritic cell vaccination. The repertoire was sequenced with immunoSEQ multiplex PCR; TCRdb's copy has only in-frame clones and lacks some. The sample has some 70,000 clones; around 83% are singletons. Sequences were derived from blood, sampled before dendritic cell vaccination. The source is a human donor with glioblastoma.

This chain connects TRBV5-4 to TRBJ2-2; TRBD2 matches 9 bases. The CDR3 has 15 amino acids. The J segment lost 7 bases and the V segment lost 4 bases, leaving 8 bases of the junction unmatched. In germline, CDR1 is SGHNT, CDR2 YYREEE (reference sequence). CDR3 DNA sequence: TGTGCCAGCAGCAAGAGCGGGGGGAACCGCGGGGAGCTGTTTTTT. It is translated as CASSKSGGNRGELFF.

The J gene is TRBJ2-7, the V gene TRBV6-1; 9 positions match TRBD1. CDR1 and CDR2 from the germline V gene are MNHNS and SASEGT. The trim removed 6 bases at V and 5 bases at J, leaving 11 bases unmatched. The CDR3 has 15 residues. The CDR3 nucleotides are TGTGCCAGCAGGAAACAGGGGGCTTACGTCCACGAGCAGTACTTC. Amino acid sequence: CASRKQGAYVHEQYF.

The chain links TRBV28 to TRBJ2-2; a possible D gene is TRBD2 (5 bases). Trimming left V 10 bases short and J 0 bases short, with 12 bases between. The CDR3 sequence is 14 residues long. Germline CDR1 reads MDHEN; CDR2 reads SYDVKM. The CDR3 spells CATIGSANTGELFF. For the CDR3, the DNA is TGTGCCACTATAGGTAGCGCGAACACCGGGGAGCTGTTTTTT.